Each of the 11 T cell receptor beta chains below was sequenced from the same sample in a study of blood T cell repertoires in COVID-19. Produced via immunoSEQ multiplex PCR; TCRdb's table is partial and in-frame only. The sample shows fewer than 200,000 clones, about 84% of them seen only once. The specimen sequenced was PBMCs or T cells enriched from blood (not recorded which). The receptors derive from a woman aged 40 to 55 with acute COVID-19.

The chain joins TRBV9 to TRBJ2-7; TRBD2 matches at 7 bases. Germline V gene sequence: CDR1 SGDLS, CDR2 YYNGEE. Trimming at V came to 0 bases and at J to 7 bases, leaving 10 bases not matched to a gene. This CDR3 is 15 amino acids long. In DNA form, the CDR3 reads TGTGCCAGCAGCGTAGAAGCGGGGCGAGGAGGGGAGCAGTACTTC. Translating it yields CASSVEAGRGGEQYF.

The V gene is TRBV4-1, the J gene TRBJ2-3; no reliable D call. There are 16 residues in the CDR3. V was cut by 1 base and J by 8 bases, with 19 bases left in between. Germline CDR1 MGHRA, CDR2 YSYEKL. The CDR3 region is CASSQGVSSSHRTQYF. CDR3 bases: TGCGCCAGCAGCCAAGGTGTTAGCAGCTCGCATCGTACGCAGTATTTT.

V gene TRBV7-9 combines with J gene TRBJ1-5, with 10 bases that match TRBD1. CDR1 is SEHNR and CDR2 is FQNEAQ in the germline V gene (reference sequence). The CDR3 has 18 amino acids. Trimming removed 4 bases from V and 2 bases from J; junction bases left unmatched: 11. Here the CDR3 DNA reads TGTGCCAGCAGCTCCGGGACAGGGGACCCTTTCCGCAATCAGCCCCAGCATTTT. It codes for CASSSGTGDPFRNQPQHF.

The genes are TRBV5-1 and TRBJ2-3, with 12 bases identical to TRBD2. The CDR3 covers 16 residues. Germline V lookup: CDR1 SGHRS, CDR2 YFSETQ. J gave up 1 base and V 3 bases, and 3 bases lay outside the gene matches. The CDR3 DNA sequence: TGCGCCAGCAGCTCGACTAGCGGGAGAGGCACAGATACGCAGTATTTT. Its translation is CASSSTSGRGTDTQYF.

The V and J genes are TRBV5-4 and TRBJ2-3; 9 positions agree with TRBD2. V trimming: 0 bases; J trimming: 2 bases; junction bases outside the gene matches: 4. CDR3 length: 16 residues. In germline, CDR1 is SGHNT, CDR2 YYREEE (reference sequence). CDR3 nucleotide sequence: TGTGCCAGCAGCTTGGAGGCGGGAGGGGTCACAGATACGCAGTATTTT. Amino acid sequence: CASSLEAGGVTDTQYF.

This clone was found once. The chain employs TRBV25-1 and TRBJ1-1; a possible D gene is TRBD1 (5 bases). CDR3 length: 13 residues. Germline values: CDR1 MGHDK, CDR2 SYGVNS. V lost 0 bases and J lost 9, with 11 bases in between. CDR3 sequence (DNA): TGTGCCAGCAGTGAATATGGGCAGGGAAAAGCTTTCTTT. It is translated as CASSEYGQGKAFF. Combining the CDR3 with reference TRBV25-1 and TRBJ1-1 gives the whole variable domain EADIYQTPRYLVIGTGKKITLECSQTMGHDKMYWYQQDPGMELHLIHYSYGVNSTEKGDLSSESTVSRIRTEHFPLTLESARPSHTSQYLCASSEYGQGKAFFGQGTRLTVV.

The chain carries TRBV7-8 and TRBJ2-1; 11 nucleotides line up with TRBD2. Unmatched junction bases numbered 16, after V lost 8 bases and J lost 7 bases. Per the germline V gene, CDR1 is SGHVS and CDR2 is FQNEAQ. This CDR3 has 17 residues. CDR3 loop: CASSLSGQTSGNNEQFF. CDR3 coding DNA: TGTGCCAGCTCACTATCGGGCCAGACTAGCGGGAATAATGAGCAGTTCTTC.

This clone was seen only once. V gene TRBV7-9 combines with J gene TRBJ2-7; 14 nucleotides line up with TRBD2. V was clipped by 6 bases and J by 3 bases; unmatched bases: 4. CDR1 and CDR2 (germline): SEHNR, FQNEAQ (reference sequence). This CDR3 region has 15 residues. In DNA, the CDR3 is TGTGCCAGCAGGGTCGGGACTAGCGGGAGCTACGAGCAGTACTTC. Protein: CASRVGTSGSYEQYF.

The V gene is TRBV11-2, the J gene TRBJ2-1, with 7 bases lining up with TRBD1. Per germline, CDR1 SGHAT and CDR2 FQNNGV. The CDR3 contains 14 residues. J was trimmed by 4 bases and V by 4 bases; bases with no gene match: 4. The CDR3 is CASSSRQGYNEQFF. The CDR3 DNA reads TGTGCCAGCAGCTCGAGACAGGGATACAATGAGCAGTTCTTC.

The gene calls are TRBV5-1 and TRBJ2-3; 7 nucleotides align to TRBD2. The CDR3 loop spans 16 amino acids. The germline V gene encodes CDR1 SGHRS and CDR2 YFSETQ. Unmatched junction bases numbered 12, after V lost 4 bases and J lost 4 bases. DNA of the CDR3: TGCGCCAGCAGCCGGGGGGACTCACGCTCTGCAGATACGCAGTATTTT. Amino acid sequence: CASSRGDSRSADTQYF.

The sample holds a few counts of this clone. The genes are TRBV3-1 (or the pseudogene TRBV3-2) and TRBJ2-5, with 11 bases fitting TRBD2. Germline lookup yields CDR1 LGHDT and CDR2 YNNKEL (reference sequence). V was clipped by 1 base and J by 4 bases; unmatched bases: 23. This CDR3 comprises 22 residues. CDR3 bases: TGTGCCAGCAGCCAAGTACCCAGAAATCCGGGACTAGCGGCGAAGATGCGAGAGACCCAGTACTTC. It specifies CASSQVPRNPGLAAKMRETQYF.